Listed here are 21 T cell receptor beta chains from one sample, sequenced in a study of blood T cell repertoires in COVID-19 (dated by TCRdb to 2020 to 2021). The library was produced with the immunoSEQ multiplex PCR assay. TCRdb limited this immuneACCESS table to in-frame rearrangements with V and J called. A share of clones is missing; checked studies link under half to unresolved V genes, and the rest is unexplained. This sample has more than 15,000 clones in its table, and 75% to 85% of those were observed once. Of the sample, less than 25% is held by the ten largest clones. Sequenced: peripheral blood. The source is an elderly man with active COVID-19.

The chain links TRBV5-6 to TRBJ1-5; TRBD1 matches at 9 bases. Germline-derived CDR1 and CDR2 are SGHDT and YYEEEE. This CDR3 contains 16 residues. The V segment lost 4 bases and the J segment 2 bases; nucleotides outside the gene matches: 7. In nucleotides, the CDR3 is TGTGCCAGCAGCAAGGGACAGGGATCGGGCAATCAGCCCCAGCATTTT. As protein: CASSKGQGSGNQPQHF.

Concerning this clone itself: The germline gene is not matched at one end of the junction; a read error may be the cause. The chain uses TRBV9 and TRBJ2-2, with TRBD2 identical over 8 bases. The CDR3 totals 16 residues. Per the germline V gene, CDR1 is SGDLS and CDR2 is YYNGEE. The CDR3 nucleotides read TGTGCCAGCAGCCTCAATCCGGGGGGGAACGCCGGGGAGCTGTTTTTT. This gives the protein CASSLNPGGNAGELFF.

The CDR3 protein is CASNGVTDTQYF. The CDR3 region has the DNA TGTGCCAGCAACGGGGTGACAGATACGCAGTATTTT. V and J are TRBV2 and TRBJ2-3; weak D call: TRBD2 (5 bases). This CDR3 has 12 residues. The germline V gene has CDR1 SNHLY and CDR2 FYNNEI. V was trimmed by 7 bases and J by 3 bases, leaving 8 bases between them.

The chain recombines TRBV10-1 with TRBJ2-1; 9 positions agree with TRBD2. Trimming at V came to 4 bases and at J to 6 bases, leaving 1 base not matched to a gene. Germline V CDR1 and CDR2: WNHNN, SYGVQD (reference sequence). This CDR3 is 13 amino acids long. The chain's CDR3 is CASSGLAVNEQFF. DNA of the CDR3: TGCGCCAGCAGTGGACTAGCGGTCAATGAGCAGTTCTTC.

This clone was seen once. The chain has TRBV28 and TRBJ2-3, with D possibly being TRBD1 (5 bases). Trimming pared 5 bases from V and 14 bases from J, leaving 23 bases between. The CDR3 consists of 14 residues. Germline assignment: CDR1 MDHEN and CDR2 SYDVKM. Here the CDR3 DNA reads TGTGCCAGCAGTCCCCAGGGTAGGATCCTACCGACGTATTTT. Translation: CASSPQGRILPTYF.

This clone turned up a few times. V usage is TRBV30 and J usage is TRBJ2-7; D is unresolved. V was cut by 3 bases and J by 4 bases, with 10 bases left in between. There are 12 residues in the CDR3. Germline CDR1 and CDR2: GTSNPN and SVGIG (reference sequence). This chain's CDR3 is CAWRSTLYEQYF. Here the CDR3 DNA reads TGTGCCTGGAGATCGACTCTTTACGAGCAGTACTTC.

The count of this clone is one. The chain couples TRBV29-1 to TRBJ2-5; no clear D. V gave up 6 bases and J gave up 4 bases, with 9 bases separating them. Germline CDR1 is SQVTM and CDR2 is ANQGSEA. The CDR3 has 11 amino acids. The CDR3: CSVADRETQYF. CDR3 DNA sequence: TGCAGCGTCGCTGATAGAGAGACCCAGTACTTC. The complete variable domain, with remaining parts taken from reference TRBV29-1 and TRBJ2-5, reads SAVISQKPSRDICQRGTSLTIQCQVDSQVTMMFWYRQQPGQSLTLIATANQGSEATYESGFVIDKFPISRPNLTFSTLTVSNMSPEDSSIYLCSVADRETQYFGPGTRLLVL.

Turning to this clone: Distinct nucleotide sequences in the sample also encode this CDR3. This chain joins TRBV6-5 and TRBJ1-1, with D perhaps TRBD1 (6 bases). Germline V gene lookup returns CDR1 MNHEY and CDR2 SVGAGI. This CDR3 spans 14 amino acids. V was trimmed by 1 base and J by 1 base, leaving 7 bases between them. The CDR3 nucleotides read TGTGCCAGCAGTTACTTACAGGGGAACACTGAAGCTTTCTTT. It codes for CASSYLQGNTEAFF.

This sequence joins TRBV7-9 and TRBJ2-5, with 13 bases matching TRBD2. Germline assignment: CDR1 SEHNR and CDR2 FQNEAQ (reference sequence). The junction had 9 bases not matched to a gene; V was cut back by 5 bases and J by 9 bases. CDR3 size: 15 residues. This chain's CDR3 is CASSDSGTSGISQYF. The CDR3 DNA is TGTGCCAGCAGCGATTCAGGGACTAGCGGGATTTCCCAGTACTTC.

This clone was seen only a few times. The rearrangement links TRBV6-5 to TRBJ2-7; 10 bases are a match to TRBD1. CDR1 is MNHEY, CDR2 SVGAGI, per germline. V shed 0 bases and J 3 bases; nucleotides not matched to a gene: 2. There are 15 residues in the CDR3. Here the CDR3 DNA reads TGTGCCAGCAGTTACTCCTGGACAGGGGGCTACGAGCAGTACTTC. The encoded protein is CASSYSWTGGYEQYF.

This clone was seen once. The genes are TRBV6-5 and TRBJ2-3; a weak D match, TRBD2 (5 bases). Germline-derived CDR1 and CDR2 are MNHEY and SVGAGI. The CDR3 is 15 amino acids. The V end was cut by 6 bases, the J end by 1 base, with 14 bases between. In DNA, the CDR3 is TGTGCCAGCAGCCCCCAAGGAGGAGGCACAGATACGCAGTATTTT. Its protein product is CASSPQGGGTDTQYF.

This chain uses TRBV7-3 with TRBJ2-5; TRBD2 matches at 10 bases. The CDR3 has 15 amino acids. Looked up from germline, CDR1 is SGHTA and CDR2 is FQGTGA. V lost 5 bases and J lost 4; bases outside the gene matches: 7. The CDR3 region has the DNA TGTGCCAGCAGCCAAGCTAGCGGGAGCGGAGAGACCCAGTACTTC. It codes for CASSQASGSGETQYF.

J is TRBJ2-7 and V is TRBV5-4; D is undetermined. From germline, CDR1 is SGHNT and CDR2 YYREEE (reference sequence). The CDR3 covers 13 residues. V dropped 0 bases and J dropped 7 bases, with 11 bases sitting between them. CDR3 residues: CASSLALTGEQYF. The CDR3 bases are TGTGCCAGCAGCTTGGCCCTTACTGGTGAGCAGTACTTC. Together with reference TRBV5-4 and TRBJ2-7, the CDR3 gives the full variable domain: ETGVTQSPTHLIKTRGQQVTLRCSSQSGHNTVSWYQQALGQGPQFIFQYYREEENGRGNFPPRFSGLQFPNYSSELNVNALELDDSALYLCASSLALTGEQYFGPGTRLTVT.

The V gene is TRBV20-1, the J gene TRBJ1-2; weak D call: TRBD1 (6 bases). The CDR3 has 11 residues. Trimming took 6 bases from V and 7 from J, leaving 12 bases between them. Looked up from germline, CDR1 is DFQATT and CDR2 is SNEGSKA (reference sequence). DNA of the CDR3: TGCAGTGCCCGGCCAGGGGTTGGCTACACCTTC. This encodes CSARPGVGYTF.

This clone was detected only a few times. V gene TRBV11-2 combines with J gene TRBJ2-7; 10 bases agree with TRBD1. V lost 5 bases to trimming and J lost 1 base; unmatched junction nucleotides: 14. The CDR3 is made up of 18 amino acids. Germline CDR1 and CDR2: SGHAT and FQNNGV. The CDR3 sequence: CASSPTGRGDRGSYEQYF. CDR3 coding DNA: TGTGCCAGCAGCCCAACGGGTAGGGGGGACAGGGGTTCCTACGAGCAGTACTTC.

The CDR3 is CASSSTSGGNTGELFF. In nucleotides, the CDR3 is TGTGCCAGCAGTTCCACTAGCGGGGGAAACACCGGGGAGCTGTTTTTT. The chain combines TRBV25-1 with TRBJ2-2, with 11 nucleotides matching TRBD2. This CDR3 has 16 amino acids. Germline CDR1 and CDR2: MGHDK and SYGVNS. The V and J ends lost 5 bases and 2 bases, in that order; junction bases with no gene match: 4.

The chain recombines TRBV7-6 with TRBJ2-3; possible D gene TRBD1, 6 bases. The CDR3 sequence is 16 residues long. Germline lookup yields CDR1 SGHVS and CDR2 FNYEAQ. V lost 5 bases to trimming and J lost 0 bases, with 15 bases between them. The CDR3 bases are TGTGCCAGCAGCCCCTTGGACAGAGCTAGCACAGATACGCAGTATTTT. It translates to CASSPLDRASTDTQYF.

This sequence joins TRBV10-2 and TRBJ1-5; the D gene is possibly TRBD1 (6 bases). The CDR3 is 15 residues long. Looked up from germline, CDR1 is WSHSY and CDR2 is SAAADI. V lost 2 bases, J lost 0 bases, and 8 bases lay in between. The CDR3 loop reads CASSEQGGSNQPQHF. For the CDR3, the DNA is TGCGCCAGCAGTGAGCAAGGGGGTAGCAATCAGCCCCAGCATTTT.

The chain uses TRBV10-3 and TRBJ2-3; 7 positions agree with TRBD1. Germline CDR1 and CDR2: ENHRY and SYGVKD. Losses at the gene ends were 5 bases for V and 2 bases for J; bases not matched to a gene: 4. The CDR3 extends over 14 amino acids. CDR3 DNA sequence: TGTGCCATCAGTACCGGGACAGTCACAGATACGCAGTATTTT. As protein: CAISTGTVTDTQYF.

The genes are TRBV10-3 and TRBJ2-5; tentative D call: TRBD2 (6 bases). Germline V gives CDR1 ENHRY, CDR2 SYGVKD. This CDR3 contains 14 residues. Trimming pared 2 bases from V and 5 bases from J, leaving 12 bases between. The CDR3 bases are TGTGCCATCAGTGAGGCTTGGGGGGAGGAGACCCAGTACTTC. Protein: CAISEAWGEETQYF.

The CDR3 sequence is CASRNGPLADTQYF. Written as DNA, the CDR3 is TGTGCCAGCAGGAACGGCCCCCTAGCAGATACGCAGTATTTT. V and J are TRBV6-5 and TRBJ2-3; D unresolved. The CDR3 has 14 residues. Trimming took 6 bases from V and 4 from J, leaving 14 bases between them. CDR1 and CDR2 (germline): MNHEY, SVGAGI.